The rows below give T cell receptor beta chains drawn from one sample of a study of shared clonotypes between healthy human individuals. Sequenced by immunoSEQ multiplex PCR; TCRdb stores in-frame clones only, minus some. The table shows around 500,000 clones, with around 73% occurring only once. Sequenced sample: PBMCs. Every receptor here comes from a woman in her thirties or forties in good health. Some clones in this sample may be carry-over from other donors' samples. Both conserved end residues are part of each CDR3. Each record gives: V gene, J gene, clone size, D gene, CDR3 protein, CDR3 DNA. D genes are given only for firm matches. Size values are once, few and many counts, or a class for expanded clones, and some rows have none.

>TRBV18|TRBJ2-3|-|-
CASSPQKTDTQYF
TGTGCCAGCTCACCCCAAAAAACAGATACGCAGTATTTT
>TRBV21-1|TRBJ1-1|-|-
CASSETGDSTEAFF
TGTGCCAGCAGCGAAACAGGGGATTCCACTGAAGCTTTCTTT
>TRBV11-2|TRBJ1-2|-|TRBD1
CASRPTGGYGYTF
TGTGCCAGCAGACCAACAGGGGGCTATGGCTACACCTTC
>TRBV28|TRBJ2-1|once|-
CASSLGPEDLDEQFF
TGTGCCAGCAGTTTAGGGCCAGAGGATTTGGATGAGCAGTTCTTC
>TRBV19|TRBJ1-6|-|-
CASSMQGRGSPLHF
TGTGCCAGTAGTATGCAGGGTCGGGGATCACCCCTCCACTTT
>TRBV13|TRBJ1-5|-|-
CASSFGRNQPQHF
TGTGCCAGCAGCTTCGGCAGAAATCAGCCCCAGCATTTT
>TRBV5-1|TRBJ2-5|-|TRBD1
CASSLGGQVAQETQYF
TGCGCCAGCAGCTTGGGGGGACAGGTAGCCCAAGAGACCCAGTACTTC
>TRBV5-4|TRBJ2-6|-|TRBD1
CASSLGIGTGSRPGANVLTF
TGTGCCAGCAGCTTAGGCATTGGGACAGGGTCACGGCCTGGGGCCAACGTCCTGACTTTC
>TRBV7-3|TRBJ2-2|-|TRBD2
CASSPYSGRAGELFF
TGTGCCAGCAGCCCCTATAGCGGGAGGGCCGGGGAGCTGTTTTTT
>TRBV30|TRBJ1-2|-|-
CAWSVIGAGYGYTF
TGTGCCTGGAGTGTAATTGGGGCAGGCTATGGCTACACCTTC
>TRBV6-5|TRBJ1-2|few|-
CASSTGHHGDGYTF
TGTGCCAGCAGTACCGGCCATCATGGGGACGGCTACACCTTC
>TRBV5-1|TRBJ2-5|-|-
CASSPQGGKAVGDQYF
TGCGCCAGCAGCCCGCAGGGCGGGAAGGCCGTTGGAGACCAGTACTTC
>TRBV5-1|TRBJ2-5|many|TRBD2
CASKTSGKREGRETQYF
TGCGCCAGCAAAACTTCGGGGAAGCGGGAGGGCCGAGAGACCCAGTACTTC